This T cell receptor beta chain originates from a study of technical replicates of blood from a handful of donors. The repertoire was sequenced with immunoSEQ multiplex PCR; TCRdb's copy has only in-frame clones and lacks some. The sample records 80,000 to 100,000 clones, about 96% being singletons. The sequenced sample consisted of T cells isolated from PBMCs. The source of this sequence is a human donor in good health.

CDR3 nucleotides: TGTGCCAGCACCGTAAGGGGTAGCAATCAGCCCCAGCATTTT. Protein: CASTVRGSNQPQHF. This chain uses TRBV28 with TRBJ1-5; TRBD1 is a possible D gene (5 bases). Per the germline V gene, CDR1 is MDHEN and CDR2 is SYDVKM. V shed 7 bases and J shed 0 bases, with 10 bases lying between them. The CDR3 runs 14 residues.